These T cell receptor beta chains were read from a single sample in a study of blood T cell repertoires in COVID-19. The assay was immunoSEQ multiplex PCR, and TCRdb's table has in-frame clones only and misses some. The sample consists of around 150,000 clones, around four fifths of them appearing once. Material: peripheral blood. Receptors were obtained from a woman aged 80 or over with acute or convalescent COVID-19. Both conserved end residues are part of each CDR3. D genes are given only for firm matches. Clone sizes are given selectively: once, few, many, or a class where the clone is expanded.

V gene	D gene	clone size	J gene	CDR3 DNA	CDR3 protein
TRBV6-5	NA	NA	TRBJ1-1	TGTGCCAGCAGCGGGCCCGGCGGGGACACTGAAGCTTTCTTT	CASSGPGGDTEAFF
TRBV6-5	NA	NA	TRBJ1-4	TGTGCCAGCACCCTGACCCCGGCGGGTGAAAAACTGTTTTTT	CASTLTPAGEKLFF
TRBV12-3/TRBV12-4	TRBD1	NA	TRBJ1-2	TGTGCCAGCAGTCTTATACAGGGGGCTGGCTACACCTTC	CASSLIQGAGYTF
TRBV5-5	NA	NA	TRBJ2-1	TGTGCCAGCAGCTTCCAGCGGAGAGACCCCAATGAGCAGTTCTTC	CASSFQRRDPNEQFF
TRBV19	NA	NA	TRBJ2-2	TGTGCCAGTAGTTTCTCGGGACTCGAGCTGTTTTTT	CASSFSGLELFF
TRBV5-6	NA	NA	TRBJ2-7	TGTGCCAGCAGCTTGGGTCAGGTCTACGAGCAGTACTTC	CASSLGQVYEQYF
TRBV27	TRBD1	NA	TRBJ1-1	TGTGCCAGCAGTATTGGACAGGGAAGGTACACTGAAGCTTTCTTT	CASSIGQGRYTEAFF
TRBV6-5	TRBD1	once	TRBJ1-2	TGTGCCAGCAGCCTACAGGGGGCGGCTGGCTACACCTTC	CASSLQGAAGYTF
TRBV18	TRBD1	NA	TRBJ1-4	TGTGCCAGCTCACGTCCGGGACAGAATGAAAAACTGTTTTTT	CASSRPGQNEKLFF
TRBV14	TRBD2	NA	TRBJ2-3	TGTGCCAGCAGCCAAGGTAGCGGGAGGGTGGCGCAGTATTTT	CASSQGSGRVAQYF
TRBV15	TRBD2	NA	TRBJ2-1	TGTGCCACCATCGGGACTAGTCAAGGGTGGAATGAGCAGTTCTTC	CATIGTSQGWNEQFF
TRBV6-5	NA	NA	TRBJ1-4	TGTGCCAGCAGTTACTCGACGGGGGAAACTAATGAAAAACTGTTTTTT	CASSYSTGETNEKLFF
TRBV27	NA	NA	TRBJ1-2	TGTGCCAGCAGTCCGTCAGGGGTCGGCTACACCTTC	CASSPSGVGYTF
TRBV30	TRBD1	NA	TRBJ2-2	TGTGCCTGGCGTCAACAGGGGTTCACCGGGGAGCTGTTTTTT	CAWRQQGFTGELFF
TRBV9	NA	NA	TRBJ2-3	TGTGCCAGCAGCGTAGCGCAGTTTAGCACAGATACGCAGTATTTT	CASSVAQFSTDTQYF
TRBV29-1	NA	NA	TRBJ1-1	TGCAGCGTCCCTAGCGAGGGCTCGACTGAAGCTTTCTTT	CSVPSEGSTEAFF
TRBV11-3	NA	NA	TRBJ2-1	TGTGCCAGCAGCTTAGGGGGACAATGGTACAATGAGCAGTTCTTC	CASSLGGQWYNEQFF
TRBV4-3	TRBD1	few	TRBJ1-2	TGCGCCAGCAGCCAAGATTGGGCAGGGGGCGATGGCTACACCTTC	CASSQDWAGGDGYTF
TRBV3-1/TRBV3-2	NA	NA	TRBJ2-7	TGTGCCAGCAGCTATACGCGGGTGATCTCCTACGAGCAGTACTTC	CASSYTRVISYEQYF
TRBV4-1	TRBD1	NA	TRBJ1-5	TGCGCCAGCAGCCAAGAAGGCACAGGGGATAGCAATCAGCCCCAGCATTTT	CASSQEGTGDSNQPQHF
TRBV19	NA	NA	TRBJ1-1	TGTGCCACAGGTCCCCGTACTGAAGCTTTCTTT	CATGPRTEAFF
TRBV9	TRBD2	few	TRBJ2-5	TGTGCCAGCAGCGTAGGGACTAGCGGCGGCCAAGAGACCCAGTACTTC	CASSVGTSGGQETQYF
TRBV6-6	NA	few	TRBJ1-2	TGTGCCAGCAGTCCCCACGGAGGGGGGGCGCTTTTGCCTTCCTATGGCTACACCTTC	CASSPHGGGALLPSYGYTF
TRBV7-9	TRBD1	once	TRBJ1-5	TGTGCCAGCAGCCGGGACAGGGTTGATCAGCCCCAGCATTTT	CASSRDRVDQPQHF
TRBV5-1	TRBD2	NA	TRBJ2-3	TGCGCCAGCAGCGTTCTGGGACTAGCGGGATATCAAGATACGCAGTATTTT	CASSVLGLAGYQDTQYF
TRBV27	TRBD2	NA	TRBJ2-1	TGTGCCAGCAGTCCGGGACTAGCGGGAGCGGTCTACAATGAGCAGTTCTTC	CASSPGLAGAVYNEQFF
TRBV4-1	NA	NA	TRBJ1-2	TGCGCCAGCAGCCTGACGGGGGGCGGGGTGGAGTATGGCTACACCTTC	CASSLTGGGVEYGYTF
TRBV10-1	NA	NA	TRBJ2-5	TGCGCCAGCAGTGAGTCAGGGGGGGGAGAGACCCAGTACTTC	CASSESGGGETQYF
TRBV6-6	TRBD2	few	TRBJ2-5	TGTGCCACGGAAGCCCAGACGGCAGCGGGGAGAACCCAGTACTTC	CATEAQTAAGRTQYF
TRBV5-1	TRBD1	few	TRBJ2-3	TGCGCCAGCAGCTTGATGGGACAGGGGACAGATACGCAGTATTTT	CASSLMGQGTDTQYF
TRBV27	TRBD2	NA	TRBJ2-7	TGTGCCAGCAGTACTTCTAGCGGGATCCGTGGTGCGAAGGAGTACTTC	CASSTSSGIRGAKEYF
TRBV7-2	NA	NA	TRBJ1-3	TGTGCCAGCAGCTCCGGGACAACCCTCTCTGGAAACACCATATATTTT	CASSSGTTLSGNTIYF